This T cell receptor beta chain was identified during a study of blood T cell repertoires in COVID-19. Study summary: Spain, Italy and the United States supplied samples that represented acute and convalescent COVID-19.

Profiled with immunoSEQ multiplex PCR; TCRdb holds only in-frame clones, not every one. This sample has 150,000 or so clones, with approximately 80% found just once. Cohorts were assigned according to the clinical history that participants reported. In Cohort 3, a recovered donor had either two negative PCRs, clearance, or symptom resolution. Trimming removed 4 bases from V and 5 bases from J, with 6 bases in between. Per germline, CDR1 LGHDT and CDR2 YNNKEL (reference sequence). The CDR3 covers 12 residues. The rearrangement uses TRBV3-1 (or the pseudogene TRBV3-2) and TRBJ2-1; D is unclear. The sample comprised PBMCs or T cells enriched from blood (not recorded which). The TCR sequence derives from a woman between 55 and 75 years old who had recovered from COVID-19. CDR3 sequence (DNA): TGTGCCAGCAGCCGAGCAAACAATGAGCAGTTCTTC. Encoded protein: CASSRANNEQFF.